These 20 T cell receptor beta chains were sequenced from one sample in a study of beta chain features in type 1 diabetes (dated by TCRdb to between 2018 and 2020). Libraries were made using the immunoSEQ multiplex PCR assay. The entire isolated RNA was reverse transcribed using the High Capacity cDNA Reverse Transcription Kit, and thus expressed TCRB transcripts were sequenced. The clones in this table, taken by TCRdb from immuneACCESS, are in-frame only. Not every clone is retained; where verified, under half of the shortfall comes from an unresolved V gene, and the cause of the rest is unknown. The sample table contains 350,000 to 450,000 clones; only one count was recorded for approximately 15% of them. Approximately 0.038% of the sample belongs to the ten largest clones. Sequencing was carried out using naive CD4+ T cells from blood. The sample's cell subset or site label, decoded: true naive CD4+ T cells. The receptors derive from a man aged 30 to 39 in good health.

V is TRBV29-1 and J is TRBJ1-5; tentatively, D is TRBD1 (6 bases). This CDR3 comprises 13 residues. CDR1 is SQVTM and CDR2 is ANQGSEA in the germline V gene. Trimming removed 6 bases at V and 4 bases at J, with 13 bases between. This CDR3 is CSVRQAFNQPQHF. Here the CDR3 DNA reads TGCAGCGTCCGACAGGCGTTTAATCAGCCCCAGCATTTT.

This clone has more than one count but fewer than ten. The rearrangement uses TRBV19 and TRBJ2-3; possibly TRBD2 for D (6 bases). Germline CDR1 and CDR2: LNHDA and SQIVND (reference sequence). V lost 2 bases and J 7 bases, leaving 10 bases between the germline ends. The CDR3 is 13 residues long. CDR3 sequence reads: CASSITSMNTQYF. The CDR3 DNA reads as TGTGCCAGTAGTATAACTAGCATGAATACGCAGTATTTT.

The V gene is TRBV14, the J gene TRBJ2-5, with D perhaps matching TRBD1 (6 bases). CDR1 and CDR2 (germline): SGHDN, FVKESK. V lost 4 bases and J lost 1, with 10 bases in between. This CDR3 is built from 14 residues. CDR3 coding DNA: TGTGCCAGCAGCCTGGACAGTACCCAAGAGACCCAGTACTTC. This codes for CASSLDSTQETQYF.

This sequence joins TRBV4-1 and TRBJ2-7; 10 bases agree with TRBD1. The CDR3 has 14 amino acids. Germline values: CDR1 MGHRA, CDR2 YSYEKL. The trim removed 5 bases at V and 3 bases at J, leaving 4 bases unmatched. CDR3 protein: CASSSGTGDYEQYF. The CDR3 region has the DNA TGCGCCAGCAGCTCCGGGACAGGGGACTACGAGCAGTACTTC.

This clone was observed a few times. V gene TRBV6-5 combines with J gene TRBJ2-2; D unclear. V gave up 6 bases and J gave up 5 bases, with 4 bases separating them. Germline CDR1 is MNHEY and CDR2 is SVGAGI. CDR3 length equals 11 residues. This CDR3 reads CASRETGELFF. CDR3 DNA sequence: TGTGCCAGCAGGGAAACCGGGGAGCTGTTTTTT.

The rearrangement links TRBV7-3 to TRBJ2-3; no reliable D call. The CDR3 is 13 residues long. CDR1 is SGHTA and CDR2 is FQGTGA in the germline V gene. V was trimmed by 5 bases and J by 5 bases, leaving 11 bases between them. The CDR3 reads CASSPRVGDTQYF. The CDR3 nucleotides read TGTGCCAGCAGCCCCAGAGTGGGAGATACGCAGTATTTT.

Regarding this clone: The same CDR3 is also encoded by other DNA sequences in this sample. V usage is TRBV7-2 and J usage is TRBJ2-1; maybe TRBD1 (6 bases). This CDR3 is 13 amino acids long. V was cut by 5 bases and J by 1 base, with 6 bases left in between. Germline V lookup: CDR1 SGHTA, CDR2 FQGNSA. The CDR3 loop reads CASSRGSYNEQFF. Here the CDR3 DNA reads TGTGCCAGCAGCAGGGGGTCCTACAATGAGCAGTTCTTC.

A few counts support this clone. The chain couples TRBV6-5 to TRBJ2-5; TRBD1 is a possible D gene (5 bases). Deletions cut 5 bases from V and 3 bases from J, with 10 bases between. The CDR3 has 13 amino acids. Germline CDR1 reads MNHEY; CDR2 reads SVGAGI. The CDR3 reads CASSPRTKETQYF. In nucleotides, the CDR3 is TGTGCCAGCAGTCCCCGGACAAAAGAGACCCAGTACTTC.

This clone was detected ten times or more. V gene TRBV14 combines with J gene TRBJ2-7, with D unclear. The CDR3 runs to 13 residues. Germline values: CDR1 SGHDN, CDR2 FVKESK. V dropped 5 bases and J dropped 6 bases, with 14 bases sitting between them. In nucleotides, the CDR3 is TGTGCCAGCAGCAGAAAACTCGGTGTCGAGCAGTACGTC. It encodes CASSRKLGVEQYV.

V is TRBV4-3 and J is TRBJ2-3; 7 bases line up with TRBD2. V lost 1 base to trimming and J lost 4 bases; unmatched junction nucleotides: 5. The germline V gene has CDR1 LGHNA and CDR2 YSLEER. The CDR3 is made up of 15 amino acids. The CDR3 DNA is TGCGCCAGCAGCCAAGGCGGGAGTCGGGCAGATACGCAGTATTTT. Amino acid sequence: CASSQGGSRADTQYF.

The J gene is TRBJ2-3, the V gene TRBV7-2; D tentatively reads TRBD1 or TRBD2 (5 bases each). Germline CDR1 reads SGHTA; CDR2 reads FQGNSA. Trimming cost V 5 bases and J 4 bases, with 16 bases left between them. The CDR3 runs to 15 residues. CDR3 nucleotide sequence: TGTGCCAGCAGCCGATCCGGGACGGAGGCAGATACGCAGTATTTT. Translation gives CASSRSGTEADTQYF. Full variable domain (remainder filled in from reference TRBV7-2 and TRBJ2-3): GAGVSQSPSNKVTEKGKDVELRCDPISGHTALYWYRQSLGQGLEFLIYFQGNSAPDKSGLPSDRFSAERTGGSVSTLTIQRTQQEDSAVYLCASSRSGTEADTQYFGPGTRLTVL.

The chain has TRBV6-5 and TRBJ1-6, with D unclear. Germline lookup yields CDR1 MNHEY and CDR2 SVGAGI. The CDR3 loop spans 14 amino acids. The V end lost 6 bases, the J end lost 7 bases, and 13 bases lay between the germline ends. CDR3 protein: CASSRTLVNSPLHF. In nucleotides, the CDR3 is TGTGCCAGCAGCCGGACTCTTGTCAATTCACCCCTCCACTTT.

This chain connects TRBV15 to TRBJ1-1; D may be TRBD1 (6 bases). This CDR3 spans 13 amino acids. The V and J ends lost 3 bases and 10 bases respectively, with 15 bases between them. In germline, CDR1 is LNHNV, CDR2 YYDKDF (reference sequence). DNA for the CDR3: TGTGCCACCAGCAGTAAGCCGGGGGCGTCAGCTTTCTTT. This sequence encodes CATSSKPGASAFF. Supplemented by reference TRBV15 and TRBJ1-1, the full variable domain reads DAMVIQNPRYQVTQFGKPVTLSCSQTLNHNVMYWYQQKSSQAPKLLFHYYDKDFNNEADTPDNFQSRRPNTSFCFLDIRSPGLGDTAMYLCATSSKPGASAFFGQGTRLTVV.

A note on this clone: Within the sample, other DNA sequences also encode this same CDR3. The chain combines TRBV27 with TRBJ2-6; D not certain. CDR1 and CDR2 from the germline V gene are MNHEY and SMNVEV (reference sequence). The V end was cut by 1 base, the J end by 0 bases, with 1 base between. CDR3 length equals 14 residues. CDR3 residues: CASSLYSGANVLTF. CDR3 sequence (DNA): TGTGCCAGCAGTTTATACTCTGGGGCCAACGTCCTGACTTTC.

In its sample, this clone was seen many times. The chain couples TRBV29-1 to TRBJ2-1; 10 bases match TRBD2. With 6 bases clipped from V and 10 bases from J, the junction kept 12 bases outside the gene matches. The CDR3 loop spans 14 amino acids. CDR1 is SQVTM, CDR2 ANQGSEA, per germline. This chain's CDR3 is CSVQTGLARIEQFF. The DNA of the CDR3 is TGCAGCGTCCAAACGGGACTAGCGCGAATAGAGCAGTTCTTC.

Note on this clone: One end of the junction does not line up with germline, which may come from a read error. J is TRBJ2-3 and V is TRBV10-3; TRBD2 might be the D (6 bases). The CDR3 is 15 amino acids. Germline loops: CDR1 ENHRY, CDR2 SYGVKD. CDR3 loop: CASSSAGRSTDTQYF. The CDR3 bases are TGTGCCAGCAGTTCCGCGGGACGCAGCACAGATACGCAGTATTTT.

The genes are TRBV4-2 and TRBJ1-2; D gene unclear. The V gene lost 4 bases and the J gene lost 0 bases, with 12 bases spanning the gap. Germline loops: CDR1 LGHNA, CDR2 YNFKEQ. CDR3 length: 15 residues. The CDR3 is CASSRAATTNYGYTF. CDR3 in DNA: TGTGCCAGCAGCCGGGCGGCCACCACTAACTATGGCTACACCTTC.

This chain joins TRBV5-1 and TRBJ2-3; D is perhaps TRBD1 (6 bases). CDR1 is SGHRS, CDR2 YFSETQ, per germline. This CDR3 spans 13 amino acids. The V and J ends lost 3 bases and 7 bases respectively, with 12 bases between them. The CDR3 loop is CASSSTGVNTQYF. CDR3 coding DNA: TGCGCCAGCAGCTCGACAGGAGTGAATACGCAGTATTTT.

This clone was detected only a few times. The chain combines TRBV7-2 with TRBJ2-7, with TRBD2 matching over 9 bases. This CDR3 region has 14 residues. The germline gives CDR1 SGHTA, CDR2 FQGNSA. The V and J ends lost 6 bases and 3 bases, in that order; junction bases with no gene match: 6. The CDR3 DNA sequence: TGTGCCAGCAGACCCAGCGGGGGGATCTACGAGCAGTACTTC. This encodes CASRPSGGIYEQYF.

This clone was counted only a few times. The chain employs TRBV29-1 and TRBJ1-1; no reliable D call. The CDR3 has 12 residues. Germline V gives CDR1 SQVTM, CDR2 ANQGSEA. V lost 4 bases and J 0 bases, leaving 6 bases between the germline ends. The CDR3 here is CSVGRMNTEAFF. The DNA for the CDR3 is TGCAGCGTTGGTCGGATGAACACTGAAGCTTTCTTT.